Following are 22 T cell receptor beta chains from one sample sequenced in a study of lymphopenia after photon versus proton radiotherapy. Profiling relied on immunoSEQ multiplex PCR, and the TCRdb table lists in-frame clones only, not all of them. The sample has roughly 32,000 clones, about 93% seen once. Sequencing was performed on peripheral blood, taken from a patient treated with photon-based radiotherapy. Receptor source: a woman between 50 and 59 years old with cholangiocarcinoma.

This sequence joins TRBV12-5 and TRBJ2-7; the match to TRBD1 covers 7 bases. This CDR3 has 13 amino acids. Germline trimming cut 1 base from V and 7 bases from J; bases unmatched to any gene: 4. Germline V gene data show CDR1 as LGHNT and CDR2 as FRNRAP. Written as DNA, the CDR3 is TGTGCTAGTGGTTTGGGTGGGACAGAAGAGCAGTACTTC. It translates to CASGLGGTEEQYF.

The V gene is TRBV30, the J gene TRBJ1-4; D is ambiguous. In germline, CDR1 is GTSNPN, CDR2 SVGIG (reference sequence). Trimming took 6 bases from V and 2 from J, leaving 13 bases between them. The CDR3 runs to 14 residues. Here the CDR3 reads CACYPVATNEKLFF. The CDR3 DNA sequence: TGTGCCTGTTACCCGGTAGCGACTAATGAAAAACTGTTTTTT.

CDR3 protein: CASSAAGGTSTDTQYF. CDR3 nucleotides: TGTGCCAGCAGCGCCGCGGGCGGGACCAGCACAGATACGCAGTATTTT. The chain uses TRBV9 and TRBJ2-3, with D possibly being TRBD2 (6 bases). Germline V gives CDR1 SGDLS, CDR2 YYNGEE. The CDR3 extends over 16 amino acids. V was trimmed by 3 bases and J by 0 bases, leaving 14 bases between them.

CDR3 region: CASSQSTGAVGYTF. DNA of the CDR3: TGTGCCAGCAGCCAATCCACTGGGGCAGTGGGCTACACCTTC. The chain employs TRBV16 and TRBJ1-2, with a tentative D call TRBD1 (5 bases). The CDR3 extends over 14 amino acids. The V end was cut by 0 bases, the J end by 8 bases, with 13 bases between. CDR1 and CDR2 (germline): KGHSY, FQNENV.

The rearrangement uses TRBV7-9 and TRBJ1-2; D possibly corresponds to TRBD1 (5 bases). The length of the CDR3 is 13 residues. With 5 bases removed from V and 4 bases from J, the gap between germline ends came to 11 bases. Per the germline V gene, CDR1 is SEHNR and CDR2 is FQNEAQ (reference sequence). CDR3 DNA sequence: TGTGCCAGCAGCACGGGGGTAGGCTATGGCTACACCTTC. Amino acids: CASSTGVGYGYTF.

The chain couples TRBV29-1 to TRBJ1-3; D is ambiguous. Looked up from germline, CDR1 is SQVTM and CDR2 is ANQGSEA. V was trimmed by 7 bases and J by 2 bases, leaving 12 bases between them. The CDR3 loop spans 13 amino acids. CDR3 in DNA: TGCAGCGCATCGGCCGGGCCTGGAAACACCATATATTTT. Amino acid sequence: CSASAGPGNTIYF. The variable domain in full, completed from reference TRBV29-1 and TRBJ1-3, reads SAVISQKPSRDICQRGTSLTIQCQVDSQVTMMFWYRQQPGQSLTLIATANQGSEATYESGFVIDKFPISRPNLTFSTLTVSNMSPEDSSIYLCSASAGPGNTIYFGEGSWLTVV.

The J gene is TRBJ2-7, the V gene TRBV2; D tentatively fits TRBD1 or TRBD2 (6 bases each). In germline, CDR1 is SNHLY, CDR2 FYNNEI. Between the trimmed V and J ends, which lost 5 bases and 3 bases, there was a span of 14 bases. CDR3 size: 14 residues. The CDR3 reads CASSKGRGLYEQYF. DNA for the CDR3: TGTGCCAGCAGTAAGGGCCGGGGGCTCTACGAGCAGTACTTC. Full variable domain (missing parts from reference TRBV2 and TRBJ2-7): EPEVTQTPSHQVTQMGQEVILRCVPISNHLYFYWYRQILGQKVEFLVSFYNNEISEKSEIFDDQFSVERPDGSNFTLKIRSTKLEDSAMYFCASSKGRGLYEQYFGPGTRLTVT.

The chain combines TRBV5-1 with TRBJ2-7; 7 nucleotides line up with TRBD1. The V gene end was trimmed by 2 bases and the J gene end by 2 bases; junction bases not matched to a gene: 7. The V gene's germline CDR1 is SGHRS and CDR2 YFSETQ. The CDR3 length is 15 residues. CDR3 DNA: TGCGCCAGCAGCTTATCTGGGACAGCCACCTACGAGCAGTACTTC. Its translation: CASSLSGTATYEQYF.

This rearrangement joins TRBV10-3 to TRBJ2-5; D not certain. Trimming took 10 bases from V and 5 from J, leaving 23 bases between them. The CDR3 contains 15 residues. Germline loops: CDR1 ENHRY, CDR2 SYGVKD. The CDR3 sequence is CATLLGLGSRETQYF. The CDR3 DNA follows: TGTGCCACCCTTTTAGGGCTGGGATCTCGGGAGACCCAGTACTTC.

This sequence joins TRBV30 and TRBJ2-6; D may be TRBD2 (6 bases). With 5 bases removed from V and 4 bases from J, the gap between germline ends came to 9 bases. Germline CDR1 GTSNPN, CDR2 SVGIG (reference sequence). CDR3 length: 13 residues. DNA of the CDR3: TGTGCCTGGGAGGAGGGAGGGGCCAACGTCCTGACTTTC. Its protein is CAWEEGGANVLTF.

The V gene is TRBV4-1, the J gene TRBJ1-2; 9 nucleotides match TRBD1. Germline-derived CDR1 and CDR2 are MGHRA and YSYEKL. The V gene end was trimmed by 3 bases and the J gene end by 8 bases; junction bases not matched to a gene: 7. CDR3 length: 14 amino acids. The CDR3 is CASSQPGQGVGYTF. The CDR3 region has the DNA TGCGCCAGCAGCCAGCCGGGACAGGGAGTGGGCTACACCTTC.

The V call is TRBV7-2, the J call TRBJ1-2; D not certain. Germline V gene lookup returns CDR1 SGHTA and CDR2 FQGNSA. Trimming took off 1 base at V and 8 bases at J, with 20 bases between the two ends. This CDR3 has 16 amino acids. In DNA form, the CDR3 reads TGTGCCAGCAGCTTAGAGTCCTACCTTGCGAGGAAGGGCTACACCTTC. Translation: CASSLESYLARKGYTF.

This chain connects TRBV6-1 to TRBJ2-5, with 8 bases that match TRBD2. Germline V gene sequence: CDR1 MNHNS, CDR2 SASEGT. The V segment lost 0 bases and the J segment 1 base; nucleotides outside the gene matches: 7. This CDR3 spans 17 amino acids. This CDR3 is CASSEALGGGIQETQYF. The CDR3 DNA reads TGTGCCAGCAGTGAAGCGCTTGGCGGGGGGATCCAAGAGACCCAGTACTTC.

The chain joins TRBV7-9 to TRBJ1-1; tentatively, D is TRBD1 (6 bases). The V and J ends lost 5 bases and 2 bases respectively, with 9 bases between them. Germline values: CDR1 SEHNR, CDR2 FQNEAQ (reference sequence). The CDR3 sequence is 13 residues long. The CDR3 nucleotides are TGTGCCAGCAGCCTGGACAGAAACACTGAAGCTTTCTTT. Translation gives CASSLDRNTEAFF.

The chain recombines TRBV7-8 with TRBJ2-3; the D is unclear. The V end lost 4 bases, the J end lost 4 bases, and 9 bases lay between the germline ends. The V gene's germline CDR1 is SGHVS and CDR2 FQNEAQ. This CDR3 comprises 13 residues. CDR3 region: CASSSSKPDTQYF. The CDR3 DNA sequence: TGTGCCAGCAGCTCCTCTAAGCCAGATACGCAGTATTTT.

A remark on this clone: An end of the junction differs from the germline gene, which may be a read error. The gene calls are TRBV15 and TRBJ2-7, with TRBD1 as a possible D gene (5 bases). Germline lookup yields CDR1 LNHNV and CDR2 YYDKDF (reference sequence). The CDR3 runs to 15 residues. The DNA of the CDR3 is TGTGCCACCGGCAGAGATCGGCAGGGTGGTGGGGAGCAGTACTTC. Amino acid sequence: CATGRDRQGGGEQYF.

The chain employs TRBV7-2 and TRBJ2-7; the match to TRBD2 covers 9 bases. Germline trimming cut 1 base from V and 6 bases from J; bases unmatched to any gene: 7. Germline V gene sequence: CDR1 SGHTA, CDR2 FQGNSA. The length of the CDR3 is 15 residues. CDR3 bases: TGTGCCAGCAGCTTAGGGGGTAGCGGGGGTTCCGAGCAGTACTTC. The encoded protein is CASSLGGSGGSEQYF.

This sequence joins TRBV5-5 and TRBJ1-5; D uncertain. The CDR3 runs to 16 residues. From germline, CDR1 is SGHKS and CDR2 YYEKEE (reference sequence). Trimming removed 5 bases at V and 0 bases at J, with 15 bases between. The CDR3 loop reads CASSGSPPNSNQPQHF. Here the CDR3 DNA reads TGTGCCAGCAGTGGGTCCCCGCCAAATAGCAATCAGCCCCAGCATTTT.

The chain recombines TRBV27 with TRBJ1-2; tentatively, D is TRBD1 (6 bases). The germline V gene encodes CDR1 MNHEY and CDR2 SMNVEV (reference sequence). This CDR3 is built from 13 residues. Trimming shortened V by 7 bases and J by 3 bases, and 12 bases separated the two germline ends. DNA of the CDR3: TGTGCCAGCACGGGGGGGGGCGACTATGGCTACACCTTC. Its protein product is CASTGGGDYGYTF.

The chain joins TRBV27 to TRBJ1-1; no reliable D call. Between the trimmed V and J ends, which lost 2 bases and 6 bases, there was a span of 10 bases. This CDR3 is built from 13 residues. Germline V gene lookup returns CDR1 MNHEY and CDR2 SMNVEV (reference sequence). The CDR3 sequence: CASSLKGRAEAFF. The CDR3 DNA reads TGTGCCAGCAGTTTAAAGGGAAGGGCTGAAGCTTTCTTT.

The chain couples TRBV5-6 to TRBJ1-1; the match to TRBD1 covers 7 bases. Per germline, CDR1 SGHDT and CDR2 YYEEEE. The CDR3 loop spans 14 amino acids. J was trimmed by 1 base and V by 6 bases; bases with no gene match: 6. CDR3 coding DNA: TGTGCCAGCACCCCAGGGGGGCCGAACACTGAAGCTTTCTTT. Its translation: CASTPGGPNTEAFF.

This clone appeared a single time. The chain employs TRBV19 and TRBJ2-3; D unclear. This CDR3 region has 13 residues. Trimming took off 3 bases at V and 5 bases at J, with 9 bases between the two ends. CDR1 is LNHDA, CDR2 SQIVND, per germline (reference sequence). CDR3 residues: CASSIMWGDTQYF. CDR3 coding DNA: TGTGCCAGTAGTATTATGTGGGGAGATACGCAGTATTTT.